The clone carrying this T cell receptor (beta chain) was observed once. At one of its ends the junction is not consistent with the germline gene, which may arise from a read error. This specimen belongs to a study of T-cell reconstitution after alpha-beta-depleted transplantation in children. A TCRbeta library incorporating unique molecular identifiers was prepared. TCRdb independently ran MiXCR on the PCR reads; one entry per CDR3 protein. Of around 200,000 distinct CDR3 sequences listed, about 6.4% are singletons. The CDR3 is made up of 14 amino acids. Germline CDR1 and CDR2: KGHSH and LQKENI. This material consisted of PBMCs from the stem cell graft donor, taken from the stem cell graft. The rearrangement joins TRBV18 to TRBJ2-1; D is unresolved. This TCR was sampled from a human donor who donated a stem cell graft to a child with Wiskott-Aldrich syndrome. CDR3 DNA sequence: TGTGCCAGCTCACCACCCCCCTCCCACAATGAGCAGTTCTTC. This encodes CASSPPPSHNEQFF.